This entry describes one T cell receptor (beta chain). Its cognate antigen is unknown. The source of the sample is a study of CD8 T cells in ankylosing spondylitis. For TCR beta, libraries came from quantitative 5'-RACE with molecular barcodes. TCRdb called the 5' RACE reads again in MiXCR, with one record for every CDR3 protein. This sample has more than 650,000 distinct CDR3 sequences; 12% occur once, and the top ten carry about 0.5%. The germline V gene has CDR1 LGHNA and CDR2 YNFKEQ. V dropped 4 bases and J dropped 1 base, with 10 bases sitting between them. The CDR3 consists of 15 residues. General study findings and limits: As reported, disease-linked clones showed significant enrichment in matched ankylosing spondylitis synovial fluid. Ankylosing spondylitis blood appeared to carry a characteristic TCR beta motif of 7 or 8 highly homologous variants.

The TCR was taken from a male donor with ankylosing spondylitis. The sequenced sample was blood, either unsorted or a sorted T cell fraction (not recorded which). The J gene is TRBJ2-2, the V gene TRBV4-2; no reliable D call. CDR3 region: CASSLNLLNTGELFF. CDR3 nucleotides: TGTGCCAGCAGCCTCAATTTATTGAACACCGGGGAGCTGTTTTTT.